This T cell receptor (beta chain) was obtained from a study of shared clonotypes between healthy human individuals. Germline V gives CDR1 SGHTA, CDR2 FQGTGA. Trimming stripped 3 bases from V and 5 bases from J, with 10 bases between. The CDR3 is made up of 14 amino acids. Whole-study results and caveats: About 5% of naive CD4 clonotypes were common to a handful of donors. Generally, naive subsets came out with larger estimated richness than memory subsets.

The table came from immunoSEQ multiplex PCR; TCRdb's copy has only in-frame clones and leaves some out. The sample includes 800,000 to 1,200,000 clones, 75% to 85% seen only once; the top ten take under 0.6%. A note on this clone: The antigen is unknown.

Donors had no recently reported acute infections or vaccinations and were HIV-negative. This TCR was sampled from a man aged 18-30 years in good health. Some clones in this sample may be carry-over from other donors' samples. Sequences were obtained from memory CD4+ T cells from PBMCs. The subset is: CD45RA-negative fraction. This rearrangement joins TRBV7-3 to TRBJ2-2, with D hard to call. The chain's CDR3 is CASSFPTETGELFF. CDR3 DNA sequence: TGTGCCAGCAGCTTCCCTACAGAAACCGGGGAGCTGTTTTTT. The variable domain in full, with the rest retrieved from reference TRBV7-3 and TRBJ2-2, is GAGVSQTPSNKVTEKGKYVELRCDPISGHTALYWYRQSLGQGPEFLIYFQGTGAADDSGLPNDRFFAVRPEGSVSTLKIQRTERGDSAVYLCASSFPTETGELFFGEGSRLTVL.